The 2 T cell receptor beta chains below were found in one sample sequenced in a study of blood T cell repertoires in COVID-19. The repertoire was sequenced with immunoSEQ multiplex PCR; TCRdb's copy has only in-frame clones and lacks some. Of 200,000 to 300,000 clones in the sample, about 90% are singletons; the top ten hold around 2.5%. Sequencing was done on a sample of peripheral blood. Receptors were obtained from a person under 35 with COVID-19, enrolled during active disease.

The CDR3 sequence: CASSLLNVRDSLFNEQFF. CDR3 nucleotides: TGTGCCAGCAGTTTATTGAATGTACGGGACAGCCTATTCAATGAGCAGTTCTTC. J is TRBJ2-1 and V is TRBV28; 7 bases match TRBD1. The CDR3 is made up of 18 amino acids. V lost 1 base to trimming and J lost 6 bases; unmatched junction nucleotides: 15. Germline V gives CDR1 MDHEN, CDR2 SYDVKM.

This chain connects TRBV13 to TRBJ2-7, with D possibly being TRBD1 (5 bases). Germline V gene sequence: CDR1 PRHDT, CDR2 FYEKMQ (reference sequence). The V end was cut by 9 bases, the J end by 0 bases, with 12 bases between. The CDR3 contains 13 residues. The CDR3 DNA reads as TGTGCCAGTGCGCCAGGGAACTCCTACGAGCAGTACTTC. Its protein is CASAPGNSYEQYF.